Here is one TCR beta chain with its context. Regarding time point: neoterminal ileum biopsy at postoperative endoscopy, about 6 months after surgery. Only in-frame clones appear in the TCRdb table, and some are missing; sequencing was by immunoSEQ multiplex PCR. The sample has 13,000 or so clones, over 75% seen once. The data are from a study of T cell repertoires in ileal Crohn's disease. On the study more broadly: The M6 sample came from neoterminal ileum during colonoscopy after surgery.

Germline lookup yields CDR1 SGHRS and CDR2 YFSETQ. With 1 base clipped from V and 0 bases from J, the junction kept 3 bases outside the gene matches. The CDR3 is made up of 16 amino acids. V is TRBV5-1 and J is TRBJ2-2; TRBD2 aligns across 7 bases. The receptor's source is an adult with Crohn's disease. The sequencing sample was made of ileal tissue. This CDR3 is CASSLWGTTNTGELFF. CDR3 bases: TGCGCCAGCAGCTTGTGGGGGACTACGAACACCGGGGAGCTGTTTTTT.